Below, 5 T cell receptor beta chains from the same sample are listed, as sequenced in a study of STAT5B mutations in CD4+ large granular lymphocyte leukemia. Data came from immunoSEQ multiplex PCR; TCRdb stores just in-frame clones and leaves some out. The sample records about 26,000 clones, approximately 80% being singletons. The source material was CD4+ T cells from blood buffy coats. The receptors stem from a human donor in good health.

The rearrangement joins TRBV18 to TRBJ2-1; D might be TRBD1 (5 bases). CDR1 and CDR2 (germline): KGHSH, LQKENI. The CDR3 contains 15 residues. The V gene lost 6 bases and the J gene lost 4 bases, with 16 bases spanning the gap. The CDR3 bases are TGTGCCAGCTCTATAATGGGGCAGAAATACAATGAGCAGTTCTTC. It is translated as CASSIMGQKYNEQFF. Full variable domain (missing parts from reference TRBV18 and TRBJ2-1): NAGVMQNPRHLVRRRGQEARLRCSPMKGHSHVYWYRQLPEEGLKFMVYLQKENIIDESGMPKERFSAEFPKEGPSILRIQQVVRGDSAAYFCASSIMGQKYNEQFFGPGTRLTVL.

This chain joins TRBV14 and TRBJ1-1; tentatively, D is TRBD1 (5 bases). The CDR3 has 14 residues. V was cut by 7 bases and J by 1 base, with 13 bases left in between. The germline V gene encodes CDR1 SGHDN and CDR2 FVKESK. Here the CDR3 reads CASISPGENTEAFF. CDR3 nucleotide sequence: TGTGCCAGCATCTCTCCGGGGGAGAACACTGAAGCTTTCTTT.

The chain joins TRBV5-1 to TRBJ2-3, with TRBD1 matching over 7 bases. CDR3 size: 15 residues. V lost 3 bases and J lost 0; bases outside the gene matches: 4. CDR1 is SGHRS and CDR2 is YFSETQ in the germline V gene. The CDR3 region is CASSYTGDSTDTQYF. Written as DNA, the CDR3 is TGCGCCAGCAGCTATACAGGGGACAGCACAGATACGCAGTATTTT. Combining the CDR3 with reference TRBV5-1 and TRBJ2-3 gives the whole variable domain KAGVTQTPRYLIKTRGQQVTLSCSPISGHRSVSWYQQTPGQGLQFLFEYFSETQRNKGNFPGRFSGRQFSNSRSEMNVSTLELGDSALYLCASSYTGDSTDTQYFGPGTRLTVL.

This clone has more than one count but fewer than ten. The chain is built from TRBV30 and TRBJ1-5; TRBD1 matches 7 bases. Trimming removed 2 bases from V and 4 bases from J; junction bases left unmatched: 5. CDR3 length: 14 residues. Germline CDR1 and CDR2: GTSNPN and SVGIG (reference sequence). The chain's CDR3 is CAWSPTGVNQPQHF. The CDR3 DNA reads TGTGCCTGGAGTCCTACAGGGGTAAATCAGCCCCAGCATTTT.

This clone is a singleton in its sample. The rearrangement links TRBV28 to TRBJ2-1; D is unclear. The CDR3 is made up of 12 amino acids. The V gene lost 3 bases and the J gene lost 7 bases, with 7 bases spanning the gap. CDR1 is MDHEN and CDR2 is SYDVKM in the germline V gene. The CDR3, as DNA: TGTGCCAGCAGTTTGTTAAGGAATGAGCAGTTCTTC. Its translation is CASSLLRNEQFF.